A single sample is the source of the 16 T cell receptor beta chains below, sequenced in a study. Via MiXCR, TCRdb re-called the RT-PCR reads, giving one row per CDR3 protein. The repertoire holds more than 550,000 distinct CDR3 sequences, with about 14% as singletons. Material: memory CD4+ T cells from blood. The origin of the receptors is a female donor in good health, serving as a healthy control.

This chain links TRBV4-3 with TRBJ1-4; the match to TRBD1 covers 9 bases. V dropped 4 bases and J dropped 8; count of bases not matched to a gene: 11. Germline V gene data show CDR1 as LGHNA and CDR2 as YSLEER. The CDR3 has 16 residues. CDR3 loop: CASSRIDRGSPEKLFF. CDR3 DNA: TGCGCCAGCAGCCGGATTGACAGGGGGAGCCCCGAAAAACTGTTTTTT.

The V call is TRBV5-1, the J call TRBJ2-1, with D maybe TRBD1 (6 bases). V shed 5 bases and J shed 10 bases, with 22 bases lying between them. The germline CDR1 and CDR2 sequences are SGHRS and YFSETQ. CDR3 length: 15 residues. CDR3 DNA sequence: TGCGCCAGCAGTTTGACGGACAGCTCCGAGGGGGAGCAGTTCTTC. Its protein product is CASSLTDSSEGEQFF.

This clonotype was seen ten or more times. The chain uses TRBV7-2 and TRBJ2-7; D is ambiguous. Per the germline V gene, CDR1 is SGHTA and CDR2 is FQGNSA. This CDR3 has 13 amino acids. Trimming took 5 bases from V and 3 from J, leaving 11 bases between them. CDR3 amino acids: CASSTRPNYEQYF. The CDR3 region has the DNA TGTGCCAGCAGCACCCGGCCGAACTACGAGCAGTACTTC.

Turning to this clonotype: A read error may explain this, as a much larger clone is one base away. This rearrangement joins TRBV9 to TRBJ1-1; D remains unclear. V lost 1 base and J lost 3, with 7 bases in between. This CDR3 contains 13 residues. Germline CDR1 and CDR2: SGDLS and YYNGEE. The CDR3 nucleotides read TGTGCCAGCAGCGTATGGTGGGACACTGAAGCTTTCTTT. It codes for CASSVWWDTEAFF.

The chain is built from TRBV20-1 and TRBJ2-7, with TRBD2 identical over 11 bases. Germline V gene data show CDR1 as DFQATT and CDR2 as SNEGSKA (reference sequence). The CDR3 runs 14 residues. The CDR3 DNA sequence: TGCAGCTTCCCTACTAGCGGGAGATCCTACGAGCAGTACTTC. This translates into CSFPTSGRSYEQYF.

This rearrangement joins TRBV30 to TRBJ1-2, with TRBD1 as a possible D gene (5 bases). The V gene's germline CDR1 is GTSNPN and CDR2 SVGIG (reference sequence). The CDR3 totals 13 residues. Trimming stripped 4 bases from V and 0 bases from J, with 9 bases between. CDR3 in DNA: TGTGCCTGGACAGGACAAGCTAACTATGGCTACACCTTC. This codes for CAWTGQANYGYTF.

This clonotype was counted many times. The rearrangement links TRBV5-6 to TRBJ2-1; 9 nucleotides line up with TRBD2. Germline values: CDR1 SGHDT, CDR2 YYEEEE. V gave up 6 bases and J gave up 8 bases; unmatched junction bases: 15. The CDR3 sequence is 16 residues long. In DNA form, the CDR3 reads TGTGCCAGCATCCCTCCTGCGGGAGGGCCATCGTATGAGCAGTTCTTC. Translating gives CASIPPAGGPSYEQFF. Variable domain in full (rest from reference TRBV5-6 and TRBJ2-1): DAGVTQSPTHLIKTRGQQVTLRCSPKSGHDTVSWYQQALGQGPQFIFQYYEEEERQRGNFPDRFSGHQFPNYSSELNVNALLLGDSALYLCASIPPAGGPSYEQFFGPGTRLTVL.

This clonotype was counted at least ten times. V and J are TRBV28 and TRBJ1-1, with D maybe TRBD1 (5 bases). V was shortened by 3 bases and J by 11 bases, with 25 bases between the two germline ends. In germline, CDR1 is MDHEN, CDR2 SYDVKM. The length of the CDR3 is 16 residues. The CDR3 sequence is CASSLAYPSTTGKAFF. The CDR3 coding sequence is TGTGCCAGCAGTTTGGCGTACCCCTCTACTACAGGAAAGGCTTTCTTT.

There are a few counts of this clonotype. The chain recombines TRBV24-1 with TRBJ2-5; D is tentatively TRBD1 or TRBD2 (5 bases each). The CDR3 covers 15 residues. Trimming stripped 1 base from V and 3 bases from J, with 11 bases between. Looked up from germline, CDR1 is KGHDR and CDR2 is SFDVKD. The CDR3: CATSDLGVGEETQYF. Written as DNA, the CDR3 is TGTGCCACCAGTGATTTAGGAGTGGGGGAAGAGACCCAGTACTTC.

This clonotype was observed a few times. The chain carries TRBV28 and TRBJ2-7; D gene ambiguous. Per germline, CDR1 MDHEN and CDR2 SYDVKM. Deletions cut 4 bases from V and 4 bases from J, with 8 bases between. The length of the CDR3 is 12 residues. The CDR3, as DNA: TGTGCCAGCAGTTCCGAACCTTACGAGCAGTACTTC. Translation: CASSSEPYEQYF.

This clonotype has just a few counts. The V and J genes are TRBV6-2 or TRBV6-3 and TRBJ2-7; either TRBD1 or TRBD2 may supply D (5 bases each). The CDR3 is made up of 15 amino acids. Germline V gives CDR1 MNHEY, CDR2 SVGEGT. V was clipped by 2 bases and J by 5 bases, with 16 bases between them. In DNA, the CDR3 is TGTGCCAGCAGTTACCCCGCCTGGGGGAGTGACGAGCAGTACTTC. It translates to CASSYPAWGSDEQYF.

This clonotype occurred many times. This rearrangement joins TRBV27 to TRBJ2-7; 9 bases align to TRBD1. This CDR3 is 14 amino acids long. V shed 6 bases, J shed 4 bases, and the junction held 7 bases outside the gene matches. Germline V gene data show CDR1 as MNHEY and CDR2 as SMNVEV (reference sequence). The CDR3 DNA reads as TGTGCCAGCAGCCGACAGGGGGGAGGTTACGAGCAGTACTTC. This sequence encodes CASSRQGGGYEQYF.

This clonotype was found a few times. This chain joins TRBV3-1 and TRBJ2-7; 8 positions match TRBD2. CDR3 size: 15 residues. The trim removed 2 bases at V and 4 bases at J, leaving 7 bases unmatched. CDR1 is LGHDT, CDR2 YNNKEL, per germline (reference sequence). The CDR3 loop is CASSQLMERGYEQYF. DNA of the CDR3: TGTGCCAGCAGCCAATTAATGGAGCGGGGGTACGAGCAGTACTTC.

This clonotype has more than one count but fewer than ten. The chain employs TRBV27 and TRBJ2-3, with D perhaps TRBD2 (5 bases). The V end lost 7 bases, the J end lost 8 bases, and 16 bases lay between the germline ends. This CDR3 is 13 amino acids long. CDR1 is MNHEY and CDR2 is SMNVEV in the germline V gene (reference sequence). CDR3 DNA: TGTGCCAGCAAATTAAGACGGGATGGTACGCAGTATTTT. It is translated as CASKLRRDGTQYF.

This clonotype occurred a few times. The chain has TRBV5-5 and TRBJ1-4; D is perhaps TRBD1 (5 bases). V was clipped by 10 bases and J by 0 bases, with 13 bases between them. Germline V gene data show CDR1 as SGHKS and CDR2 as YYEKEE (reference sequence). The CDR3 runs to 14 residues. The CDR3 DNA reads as TGTGCCGGCCAACAGGATTCAACTAATGAAAAACTGTTTTTT. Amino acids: CAGQQDSTNEKLFF. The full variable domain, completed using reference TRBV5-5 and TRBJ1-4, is DAGVTQSPTHLIKTRGQQVTLRCSPISGHKSVSWYQQVLGQGPQFIFQYYEKEERGRGNFPDRFSARQFPNYSSELNVNALLLGDSALYLCAGQQDSTNEKLFFGSGTQLSVL.

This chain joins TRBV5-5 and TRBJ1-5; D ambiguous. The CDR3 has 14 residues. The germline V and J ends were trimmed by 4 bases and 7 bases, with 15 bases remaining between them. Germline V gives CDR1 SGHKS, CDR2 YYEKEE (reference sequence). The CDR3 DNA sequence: TGTGCCAGCAGCCCCGGAGCTGGAGGACAGCCCCAGCATTTT. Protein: CASSPGAGGQPQHF.